This T cell receptor (beta chain) was recorded in a study of blood T cell repertoires in COVID-19. Study background: COVID-19 samples, acute and convalescent, were from the United States, Italy and Spain. Sources were T cells, B-cell-depleted T cells, or PBMCs; the material itself was cDNA or gDNA.

As originally analysed: By means of reference gene primer amplification, nucleated cell counts were estimated. This table comes from immunoSEQ multiplex PCR, and its TCRdb copy is limited to in-frame clones, with some not included. The V and J calls and clone size were taken over from that table, and D and trimming were inferred from the DNA. This table has 25,000 or so clones, 86% appearing once. The V segment lost 1 base and the J segment 5 bases; nucleotides outside the gene matches: 1. The length of the CDR3 is 13 residues. CDR1 is LNHDA and CDR2 is SQIVND in the germline V gene (reference sequence).

The source material was peripheral blood. This clonotype was obtained from a human donor with acute or convalescent COVID-19. The donor label of this sample is uncertain. The J gene is TRBJ2-5, the V gene TRBV19; the match to TRBD1 covers 7 bases. The CDR3 region has the DNA TGTGCCAGTAGTATAGCCAGGGGGGAGACCCAGTACTTC. Translating it yields CASSIARGETQYF.